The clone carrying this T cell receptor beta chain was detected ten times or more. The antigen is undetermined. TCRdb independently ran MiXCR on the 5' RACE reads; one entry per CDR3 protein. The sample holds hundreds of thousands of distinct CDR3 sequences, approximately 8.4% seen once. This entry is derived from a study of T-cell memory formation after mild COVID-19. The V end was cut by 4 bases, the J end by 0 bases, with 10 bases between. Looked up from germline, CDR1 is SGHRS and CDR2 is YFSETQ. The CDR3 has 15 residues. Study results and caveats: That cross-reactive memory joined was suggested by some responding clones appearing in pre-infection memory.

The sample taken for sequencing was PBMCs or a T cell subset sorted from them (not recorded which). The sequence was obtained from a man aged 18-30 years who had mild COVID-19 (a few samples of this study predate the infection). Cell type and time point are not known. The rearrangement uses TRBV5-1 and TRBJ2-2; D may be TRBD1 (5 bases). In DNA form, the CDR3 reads TGCGCCAGCAGCCCTGACAGATCGAACACCGGGGAGCTGTTTTTT. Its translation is CASSPDRSNTGELFF.